Following are 25 T cell receptor beta chains from one sample sequenced in a study of primary melanoma T cells and metastatic recurrence. This table comes from immunoSEQ multiplex PCR, and its TCRdb copy is limited to in-frame clones, with some not included. Among over 2,000 clones, roughly 70% were seen once, and the ten largest hold under 30%. Sequencing was done on a sample of melanoma tumor tissue. These receptors all stem from a human donor with melanoma.

This clone was seen a handful of times. This chain links TRBV28 with TRBJ1-2; D may be TRBD1 (5 bases). Trimming left V 2 bases short and J 6 bases short, with 19 bases between. CDR1 and CDR2 from the germline V gene are MDHEN and SYDVKM. The CDR3 runs to 16 residues. As DNA, the CDR3 is TGTGCCAGCAGTTTACAGTTTAGGAGGGGTCCCGATGGCTACACCTTC. This codes for CASSLQFRRGPDGYTF.

The gene calls are TRBV11-3 and TRBJ1-3; possibly TRBD1 for D (6 bases). Germline V gene sequence: CDR1 SGHNT, CDR2 YENEEA. The CDR3 is 16 amino acids. V lost 5 bases, J lost 2 bases, and 16 bases lay in between. CDR3 bases: TGTGCCAGCAGCCCTGGGGGGGGGCTCCCTGGAAACACCATATATTTT. Translating it yields CASSPGGGLPGNTIYF.

In its sample, this clone was seen a few times. The chain employs TRBV6-8 and TRBJ2-7, with 7 bases matching TRBD1. The V and J ends lost 5 bases and 5 bases, in that order; junction bases with no gene match: 12. Germline V gives CDR1 MNHGY, CDR2 SAAAGT. CDR3 length: 15 amino acids. The CDR3 loop is CASSAGTVVAHEQYF. The DNA of the CDR3 is TGTGCCAGCAGTGCCGGGACAGTGGTGGCCCACGAGCAGTACTTC.

V gene TRBV19 combines with J gene TRBJ2-7, with TRBD2 as a possible D gene (6 bases). Germline V CDR1 and CDR2: LNHDA, SQIVND (reference sequence). This CDR3 has 18 amino acids. The germline V and J ends were trimmed by 1 base and 3 bases, with 22 bases remaining between them. CDR3 protein: CASSIGPGLSPTSYEQYF. The CDR3 coding sequence is TGTGCCAGTAGTATAGGGCCGGGACTTTCCCCCACAAGCTACGAGCAGTACTTC.

This chain uses TRBV11-3 with TRBJ2-2, with D unclear. V was clipped by 2 bases and J by 3 bases, with 22 bases between them. Germline values: CDR1 SGHNT, CDR2 YENEEA. The CDR3 loop spans 19 amino acids. CDR3 amino acids: CASSLTTWAGTYYTGELFF. CDR3 bases: TGTGCCAGCAGCTTAACCACTTGGGCAGGCACCTATTACACCGGGGAGCTGTTTTTT.

The chain joins TRBV15 to TRBJ2-3; D not resolved. CDR3 length: 15 amino acids. Germline CDR1 LNHNV, CDR2 YYDKDF (reference sequence). V lost 2 bases and J lost 6, with 15 bases in between. The CDR3 is CATSRSPEAQDTQYF. In nucleotides, the CDR3 is TGTGCCACCAGCAGATCCCCTGAGGCCCAGGATACGCAGTATTTT.

The chain employs TRBV19 and TRBJ2-6; D not certain. The CDR3 runs 15 residues. Trimming removed 2 bases from V and 0 bases from J, with 5 bases in between. Germline V gene sequence: CDR1 LNHDA, CDR2 SQIVND (reference sequence). CDR3 coding DNA: TGTGCCAGTAGTATATATTTCTCTGGGGCCAACGTCCTGACTTTC. The encoded protein is CASSIYFSGANVLTF.

The chain couples TRBV18 to TRBJ1-1; no firm D call. This CDR3 spans 20 amino acids. Trimming left V 3 bases short and J 6 bases short, with 32 bases between. Germline loops: CDR1 KGHSH, CDR2 LQKENI. CDR3 residues: CASSPHPWARHPEKSPEAFF. CDR3 sequence (DNA): TGTGCCAGCTCACCCCACCCGTGGGCTCGACATCCAGAAAAAAGTCCTGAAGCTTTCTTT.

The rearrangement joins TRBV6-8 to TRBJ1-3, with TRBD1 identical over 9 bases. Germline loops: CDR1 MNHGY, CDR2 SAAAGT. Losses at the gene ends were 0 bases for V and 3 bases for J; bases not matched to a gene: 6. CDR3 length: 17 residues. The CDR3 coding sequence is TGTGCCAGCAGTTACTCGAAACAGGGGGCTAATGGAAACACCATATATTTT. Translating it yields CASSYSKQGANGNTIYF.

This sequence joins TRBV30 and TRBJ1-5; 9 bases are shared with TRBD1. With 1 base clipped from V and 7 bases from J, the junction kept 11 bases outside the gene matches. This CDR3 region has 16 residues. Per the germline V gene, CDR1 is GTSNPN and CDR2 is SVGIG (reference sequence). CDR3 sequence: CAWSAPDRGRGQPQHF. CDR3 bases: TGTGCCTGGAGTGCTCCGGACAGGGGACGAGGCCAGCCCCAGCATTTT.

This chain joins TRBV6-8 and TRBJ2-3; D possibly corresponds to TRBD2 (7 bases). This CDR3 spans 15 amino acids. Trimming took 5 bases from V and 3 from J, leaving 15 bases between them. Germline CDR1 MNHGY, CDR2 SAAAGT. Here the CDR3 reads CASSPLGGQTDTQYF. The CDR3 region has the DNA TGTGCCAGCAGTCCACTCGGGGGGCAGACAGATACGCAGTATTTT.

Concerning this clone: Germline is not matched at one junction end, which may reflect a read error. This sequence joins TRBV6-8 and TRBJ2-7; no clear D gene. This CDR3 is built from 12 residues. Germline V gives CDR1 MNHGY, CDR2 SAAAGT. In DNA form, the CDR3 reads TGTACCAGCAGCCGTATGGCCTACGAGCAGTACTTC. Amino acid sequence: CTSSRMAYEQYF.

The chain joins TRBV6-8 to TRBJ1-2; a possible D gene is TRBD1 (5 bases). There are 12 residues in the CDR3. The V end was cut by 5 bases, the J end by 2 bases, with 6 bases between. The germline V gene encodes CDR1 MNHGY and CDR2 SAAAGT. The CDR3 sequence is CASSPGNYGYTF. CDR3 in DNA: TGTGCCAGCAGTCCAGGGAACTATGGCTACACCTTC.

This clone showed up just once. The gene calls are TRBV25-1 and TRBJ1-1, with unresolved D. The CDR3 consists of 13 residues. CDR1 and CDR2 from the germline V gene are MGHDK and SYGVNS. V was clipped by 3 bases and J by 6 bases, with 11 bases between them. CDR3 sequence reads: CASSDTAVSEAFF. CDR3 DNA: TGTGCCAGCAGTGATACTGCCGTGTCTGAAGCTTTCTTT.

V is TRBV11-3 and J is TRBJ2-1; 10 bases line up with TRBD2. The CDR3 runs to 16 residues. The ends lost 4 bases at V and 8 bases at J; junction bases unmatched: 11. From germline, CDR1 is SGHNT and CDR2 YENEEA. Written as DNA, the CDR3 is TGTGCCAGCAGCTCCTTGAGAGAGCGGGGGGGTTATGAGCAGTTCTTC. This translates into CASSSLRERGGYEQFF.

The chain carries TRBV6-8 and TRBJ2-3; D call uncertain. With 8 bases removed from V and 1 base from J, the gap between germline ends came to 10 bases. Germline assignment: CDR1 MNHGY and CDR2 SAAAGT. The CDR3 length is 13 residues. CDR3 loop: CASLWSGTDTQYF. DNA of the CDR3: TGTGCCAGCTTATGGTCAGGCACAGATACGCAGTATTTT.

This chain uses TRBV11-3 with TRBJ2-1, with 8 bases that match TRBD2. Germline V gene data show CDR1 as SGHNT and CDR2 as YENEEA. V shed 7 bases, J shed 0 bases, and the junction held 11 bases outside the gene matches. The CDR3 totals 17 residues. The DNA for the CDR3 is TGTGCCAGCACCCTAAGAGCGGGAGAAAGCTCCTACAATGAGCAGTTCTTC. Translated: CASTLRAGESSYNEQFF.

This chain joins TRBV11-3 and TRBJ1-3; 8 nucleotides line up with TRBD1. This CDR3 spans 14 amino acids. With V trimmed by 6 bases and J by 0 bases, 1 base remained unmatched. CDR1 is SGHNT, CDR2 YENEEA, per germline. In DNA, the CDR3 is TGTGCCAGCAGGGGACAGGACTCTGGAAACACCATATATTTT. Translating it yields CASRGQDSGNTIYF.

The chain employs TRBV19 and TRBJ2-4, with D perhaps TRBD1 (6 bases). This CDR3 has 13 amino acids. Germline V gene lookup returns CDR1 LNHDA and CDR2 SQIVND (reference sequence). The ends were cut back, 10 bases at V and 3 bases at J, with 13 bases in the middle. CDR3 coding DNA: TGTGCCACCTCGACAGGAGGCAAAAACATTCAGTACTTC. It encodes CATSTGGKNIQYF.

The chain has TRBV6-8 and TRBJ2-6, with D tentatively TRBD1 (5 bases). The V end lost 6 bases, the J end lost 0 bases, and 9 bases lay between the germline ends. This CDR3 region has 15 residues. Germline lookup yields CDR1 MNHGY and CDR2 SAAAGT. CDR3 DNA: TGTGCCAGCAGCCGAGACAGCTCTGGGGCCAACGTCCTGACTTTC. Translated, it gives CASSRDSSGANVLTF.

With regard to this clone: The sample carries other DNA sequences with the same CDR3. The CDR3 coding sequence is TGTGCCAGCAGTTACCTCGCTGGAACAACGTACGAAAAACTGTTTTTT. Translating gives CASSYLAGTTYEKLFF. The chain couples TRBV6-8 to TRBJ1-4; D gene uncertain. The germline CDR1 and CDR2 sequences are MNHGY and SAAAGT. This CDR3 comprises 16 residues. V lost 2 bases and J 8 bases, leaving 18 bases between the germline ends.

V and J are TRBV11-3 and TRBJ1-2; D unclear. Trimming shortened V by 1 base and J by 5 bases, and 14 bases separated the two germline ends. The V gene's germline CDR1 is SGHNT and CDR2 YENEEA. The CDR3 totals 15 residues. The CDR3: CASSLVLGAWYGYTF. In nucleotides, the CDR3 is TGTGCCAGCAGCTTAGTTTTAGGAGCGTGGTATGGCTACACCTTC. The variable domain in full, completed from reference TRBV11-3 and TRBJ1-2, reads EAGVVQSPRYKIIEKKQPVAFWCNPISGHNTLYWYLQNLGQGPELLIRYENEEAVDDSQLPKDRFSAERLKGVDSTLKIQPAELGDSAVYLCASSLVLGAWYGYTFGSGTRLTVV.

The CDR3 coding sequence is TGTGCCAGCTCACCACCCGATCGGTTAAACATTCAGTACTTC. This sequence encodes CASSPPDRLNIQYF. This sequence joins TRBV18 and TRBJ2-4; D unclear. The V gene lost 0 bases and the J gene lost 6 bases, with 9 bases spanning the gap. Germline CDR1 and CDR2: KGHSH and LQKENI. This CDR3 spans 14 amino acids.

This clone counts as medium-sized. V and J are TRBV11-3 and TRBJ2-1, with 8 bases that match TRBD1. Germline trimming cut 3 bases from V and 7 bases from J; bases unmatched to any gene: 5. Per germline, CDR1 SGHNT and CDR2 YENEEA. This CDR3 has 14 residues. CDR3 DNA sequence: TGTGCCAGCAGCTTCCAGGGGGCCAGGAATGAGCAGTTCTTC. It is translated as CASSFQGARNEQFF.

The chain has TRBV30 and TRBJ2-3; 10 bases agree with TRBD2. The germline CDR1 and CDR2 sequences are GTSNPN and SVGIG (reference sequence). V shed 6 bases, J shed 4 bases, and the junction held 10 bases outside the gene matches. There are 15 residues in the CDR3. The CDR3 sequence is CACGSGGSWADTQYF. The CDR3 DNA reads TGTGCCTGTGGTAGCGGGGGGAGCTGGGCAGATACGCAGTATTTT.